This T cell receptor (beta chain) was sequenced for a study of shared clonotypes between healthy human individuals. Assay: immunoSEQ multiplex PCR; the TCRdb copy retains only in-frame clones and omits some. The top ten clones hold roughly 0.55% of a sample with over a million clones, 70% to 80% of them seen once. Germline loops: CDR1 MNHEY, CDR2 SMNVEV (reference sequence). This CDR3 contains 18 residues. The V and J ends lost 0 bases and 3 bases respectively, with 20 bases between them. Sequencing was done on a sample of memory CD4+ T cells from PBMCs. The subset here: CD45RA-negative fraction. The chain recombines TRBV27 with TRBJ1-1; the D gene is possibly TRBD1 (5 bases). This receptor was identified in a man in his late teens or twenties in good health. Some clones in this sample may be carry-over from other donors' samples. As DNA, the CDR3 is TGTGCCAGCAGTTTATCGGGGGGTAGAGTATCTGGGGACACTGAAGCTTTCTTT. This sequence encodes CASSLSGGRVSGDTEAFF.